This T cell receptor (beta chain) is drawn from a study of blood T cell repertoires in COVID-19. Study summary: Samples of COVID-19 (acute and convalescent) were obtained from the United States, Italy and Spain. Sources were T cells, B-cell-depleted T cells, or PBMCs; the material itself was cDNA or gDNA.

Methods used by the authors: How many nucleated cells were present was estimated from reference gene primer amplification. Sequencing used immunoSEQ multiplex PCR; TCRdb keeps in-frame clones, though not all of them. D and trimming were read from the DNA, whereas the V and J calls and clone size are those reported in that table. The sample comprises a few hundred thousand clones, over 65% of which are singletons, and roughly 4.5% rests with the top ten. This clone appeared a single time. The CDR3 is 14 amino acids. V shed 2 bases and J shed 4 bases, with 10 bases lying between them. Per germline, CDR1 MGHRA and CDR2 YSYEKL.

This chain connects TRBV4-1 to TRBJ2-3; D possibly corresponds to TRBD1 (5 bases). The receptor comes from a man aged 60 to 69 who had recovered from COVID-19. What was sequenced was peripheral blood. CDR3 loop: CASSQRQGSDTQYF. The CDR3 DNA follows: TGCGCCAGCAGCCAACGCCAGGGCTCAGATACGCAGTATTTT.